The present entry profiles one TCR beta chain with its context. This sample is part of a study of blood T cell repertoires in COVID-19. V was shortened by 0 bases and J by 7 bases, with 10 bases between the two germline ends. The CDR3 runs 13 residues. Germline CDR1 is LNHNV and CDR2 is YYDKDF (reference sequence). Profiling relied on immunoSEQ multiplex PCR, and the TCRdb table lists in-frame clones only, not all of them. The sample carries about 220,000 clones, around 84% recorded once. The J gene is TRBJ2-7, the V gene TRBV15, with D maybe TRBD2 (6 bases). The sequencing input was peripheral blood. The clonotype was recovered from a man aged 30 to 39 with active or convalescent COVID-19. CDR3 sequence (DNA): TGTGCCACCAGCAGAGATACCGCGGGGGAGCAGTACTTC. Translated: CATSRDTAGEQYF. Complete variable domain (other parts from reference TRBV15 and TRBJ2-7): DAMVIQNPRYQVTQFGKPVTLSCSQTLNHNVMYWYQQKSSQAPKLLFHYYDKDFNNEADTPDNFQSRRPNTSFCFLDIRSPGLGDTAMYLCATSRDTAGEQYFGPGTRLTVT.